The clone carrying this T cell receptor beta chain was observed a few times. These data belong to a study of identical twins. The CDR3 spans 17 residues. Germline V gene sequence: CDR1 SEHNR, CDR2 FQNEAQ (reference sequence). Trimming removed 1 base from V and 5 bases from J, with 21 bases in between. TCRdb reprocessed the 5' RACE reads with MiXCR, giving one entry per CDR3 protein. The sample consists of 1,800,000 or so distinct CDR3 sequences, roughly 35% of them appearing once. Sequenced: cord blood. The receptor comes from a newborn girl in good health. The rearrangement uses TRBV7-9 and TRBJ2-7; no reliable D call. The CDR3: CASSLGVRIPRLDEQYF. The CDR3 nucleotides read TGTGCCAGCAGCTTAGGGGTCAGAATCCCCCGCTTGGACGAGCAGTACTTC.